The clone carrying this TCR beta chain has a single count. The target antigen is unknown. These data originate in a study of T-cell memory formation after mild COVID-19. Notes on the study in general: What remained unconfirmed was the SARS-CoV-2 specificity of second-wave clones peaking on day 37. Clones shrinking from day 15 to 85 showed even CD4/CD8 mixes; later expanders tilted CD4+.

MiXCR was run by TCRdb on the 5' RACE reads, yielding one entry per CDR3 protein. The sample contains roughly 150,000 distinct CDR3 sequences, approximately 25% of which appear only once. The CDR3 is 14 residues long. The ends were cut back, 4 bases at V and 1 base at J, with 12 bases in the middle. The germline V gene encodes CDR1 SGHRS and CDR2 YFSETQ. J is TRBJ2-7 and V is TRBV5-1; D possibly corresponds to TRBD2 (5 bases). This receptor was obtained from an adult woman who had mild COVID-19 (a few samples of this study predate the infection). Cell type and time point are not known. Sequenced input: PBMCs or a T cell subset sorted from them (not recorded which). The CDR3 DNA follows: TGCGCCAGCAGCCCAACCCCGGGGTCCTACGAGCAGTACTTC. It specifies CASSPTPGSYEQYF.